The T cell receptor (beta chain) described here comes from a study of blood T cells in healthy people across ages. Sample-barcoded 5' priming and a J-beta primer mix drove a second PCR of about 6 to 12 cycles. TCRdb re-derived calls from the 5' RACE reads in MiXCR, one entry per CDR3 protein. This table has roughly 1.6 million distinct CDR3 sequences, roughly 32% appearing once. This clonotype was counted a few times. CDR1 is SGHDT, CDR2 YYEEEE, per germline. The ends lost 4 bases at V and 4 bases at J; junction bases unmatched: 9. This CDR3 comprises 17 residues. The sample comprised blood. This TCR came from a woman aged 25 to 39 in good health. The chain is built from TRBV5-6 and TRBJ2-3; 13 nucleotides agree with TRBD2. The DNA for the CDR3 is TGTGCCAGCAGCCTCCGGGGGACTAGCGGGATTTCAGATACGCAGTATTTT. This encodes CASSLRGTSGISDTQYF.